The clone carrying this T cell receptor (beta chain) occurred a few times. Antigen unknown. The sample belongs to a study of T cells after yellow fever vaccination. The overall study: Preparing low-cell-number fractions relied on SMART-Seq v4 Ultra Low Input. Study results and limitations: Reappearance after the booster was seen for most primary-vaccination clones, at 96% CD4 and more than 80% CD8. Highly abundant clonotypes carried over from the bulk population could end up in FACS-sorted repertoires as contaminants.

The study made its TCR cDNA through 5'RACE template switching. That step introduced a universal primer site along with UMIs. MiXCR was run by TCRdb on the 5' RACE reads, yielding one entry per CDR3 protein. The table has hundreds of thousands of distinct CDR3 sequences, around 12% seen once; the top ten hold about 3%. The receptor's source is a man aged 18 to 29 who received the YFV17D yellow fever vaccine. The source material was CD4+ T cells sorted from PBMCs, sampled 15 days after the yellow fever booster vaccination.

This CDR3 is CASSRDYGSYEQYF. CDR3 in DNA: TGCGCCAGCAGTAGGGACTACGGATCCTACGAGCAGTACTTC. The chain uses TRBV5-1 and TRBJ2-7, with 7 nucleotides matching TRBD2. V lost 5 bases and J lost 1; bases outside the gene matches: 6. The CDR3 contains 14 residues. Germline-derived CDR1 and CDR2 are SGHRS and YFSETQ. Complete variable domain (other parts from reference TRBV5-1 and TRBJ2-7): KAGVTQTPRYLIKTRGQQVTLSCSPISGHRSVSWYQQTPGQGLQFLFEYFSETQRNKGNFPGRFSGRQFSNSRSEMNVSTLELGDSALYLCASSRDYGSYEQYFGPGTRLTVT.